The 16 T cell receptor beta chains reported below all come from one sample, sequenced in a study of T cell responses to AZD1222 COVID-19 vaccine. Clones were sequenced by immunoSEQ multiplex PCR, and TCRdb holds only the in-frame ones, with some missing. The table records over 100,000 clones, roughly 85% of them present only once. The sequencing here drew on peripheral blood, taken 28 days after the second dose of the MenACWY control vaccine. The receptors derive from an adult who received the MenACWY meningococcal vaccine as a control.

The V gene is TRBV5-1, the J gene TRBJ1-5; 7 bases are shared with TRBD1. Looked up from germline, CDR1 is SGHRS and CDR2 is YFSETQ. V lost 0 bases and J lost 9; bases outside the gene matches: 3. This CDR3 spans 13 amino acids. This CDR3 is CASSLDRGGPQHF. Here the CDR3 DNA reads TGCGCCAGCAGCTTGGACAGGGGCGGGCCCCAGCATTTT.

CDR3 DNA: TGCAGCGTAGGCACTACAGGGAAAAACACTGAAGCTTTCTTT. Residues: CSVGTTGKNTEAFF. The chain employs TRBV29-1 and TRBJ1-1, with a possible D match to TRBD1 (6 bases). V shed 6 bases and J shed 2 bases, with 16 bases lying between them. The CDR3 runs 14 residues. Germline-derived CDR1 and CDR2 are SQVTM and ANQGSEA.

The V gene is TRBV7-3, the J gene TRBJ2-7; weak D call: TRBD2 (5 bases). CDR1 and CDR2 from the germline V gene are SGHTA and FQGTGA. V lost 2 bases and J 5 bases, leaving 10 bases between the germline ends. This CDR3 has 13 amino acids. This chain's CDR3 is CASSLSEAHEQYF. The CDR3 DNA is TGTGCCAGCAGCTTATCGGAGGCTCACGAGCAGTACTTC.

The chain carries TRBV28 and TRBJ2-1; TRBD2 is a possible D gene (6 bases). V was trimmed by 5 bases and J by 2 bases, leaving 7 bases between them. Germline CDR1 is MDHEN and CDR2 is SYDVKM. The CDR3 has 13 amino acids. The CDR3 region has the DNA TGTGCCAGCAGTACGGGGGCCTACAATGAGCAGTTCTTC. This translates into CASSTGAYNEQFF.

The chain is built from TRBV4-3 and TRBJ1-1; D is ambiguous. This CDR3 has 14 residues. The germline V gene has CDR1 LGHNA and CDR2 YSLEER. Trimming took 2 bases from V and 7 from J, leaving 14 bases between them. The CDR3 loop is CASSQYQTGGEAFF. CDR3 bases: TGCGCCAGCAGCCAATACCAGACGGGCGGTGAAGCTTTCTTT.

The chain combines TRBV5-1 with TRBJ1-4; unclear D gene. This CDR3 spans 15 amino acids. Germline V gene data show CDR1 as SGHRS and CDR2 as YFSETQ. The V end was cut by 1 base, the J end by 8 bases, with 15 bases between. CDR3 nucleotide sequence: TGCGCCAGCAGCTTGAACGGTGCCCCGGGGGAAAAACTGTTTTTT. Translation gives CASSLNGAPGEKLFF.

The chain employs TRBV3-1 (or the pseudogene TRBV3-2) and TRBJ1-4; no firm D call. The CDR3 loop spans 15 amino acids. Germline CDR1 and CDR2: LGHDT and YNNKEL (reference sequence). With 1 base removed from V and 4 bases from J, the gap between germline ends came to 10 bases. Written as DNA, the CDR3 is TGTGCCAGCAGCCAAGGTCCAGGTAGTAATGAAAAACTGTTTTTT. Translated: CASSQGPGSNEKLFF.

The rearrangement uses TRBV6-6 and TRBJ1-5; D gene ambiguous. The CDR3 sequence is 16 residues long. Germline CDR1 and CDR2: MNHNY and SVGAGI (reference sequence). Between the trimmed V and J ends, which lost 0 bases and 1 base, there was a span of 10 bases. The CDR3 coding sequence is TGTGCCAGCAGTTACTCGTGGGAGAAGAGCAATCAGCCCCAGCATTTT. It codes for CASSYSWEKSNQPQHF.

V usage is TRBV5-1 and J usage is TRBJ2-3, with 9 bases that match TRBD2. This CDR3 is 14 amino acids long. The V segment lost 4 bases and the J segment 3 bases; nucleotides outside the gene matches: 3. In germline, CDR1 is SGHRS, CDR2 YFSETQ. The CDR3 DNA reads TGCGCCAGCAGCCGACTAGCGGATACAGATACGCAGTATTTT. This sequence encodes CASSRLADTDTQYF.

The V gene is TRBV7-9, the J gene TRBJ2-7; possibly TRBD1 for D (5 bases). This CDR3 comprises 13 residues. V was shortened by 4 bases and J by 2 bases, with 9 bases between the two germline ends. Germline CDR1 SEHNR, CDR2 FQNEAQ (reference sequence). The CDR3 region is CASSSTDAYEQYF. The CDR3 region has the DNA TGTGCCAGCAGCTCGACAGACGCCTACGAGCAGTACTTC.

The chain uses TRBV28 and TRBJ1-1; 7 bases line up with TRBD1. The length of the CDR3 is 15 residues. Germline trimming cut 5 bases from V and 3 bases from J; bases unmatched to any gene: 9. CDR1 is MDHEN, CDR2 SYDVKM, per germline. The CDR3 nucleotides read TGTGCCAGCAGTGTCCAGGGGGAAGGGGACACTGAAGCTTTCTTT. This codes for CASSVQGEGDTEAFF.

The V call is TRBV19, the J call TRBJ2-5; possible D gene TRBD2, 7 bases. CDR3 length equals 15 residues. Looked up from germline, CDR1 is LNHDA and CDR2 is SQIVND (reference sequence). The V end was cut by 3 bases, the J end by 5 bases, with 16 bases between. CDR3 nucleotides: TGTGCCAGTAGTATTTATTGGGGGGGCAGGGAGACCCAGTACTTC. Its protein product is CASSIYWGGRETQYF.

The chain couples TRBV5-1 to TRBJ2-7; D may be TRBD1 or TRBD2 (8 bases each). The V end was cut by 2 bases, the J end by 5 bases, with 14 bases between. This CDR3 is 14 amino acids long. Germline V gene data show CDR1 as SGHRS and CDR2 as YFSETQ. The CDR3 coding sequence is TGCGCCAGCAGCTTTAGCGGGGACAGGAACGAGCAGTACTTC. Protein product: CASSFSGDRNEQYF. Full variable domain (outside the CDR3, taken from reference TRBV5-1 and TRBJ2-7): KAGVTQTPRYLIKTRGQQVTLSCSPISGHRSVSWYQQTPGQGLQFLFEYFSETQRNKGNFPGRFSGRQFSNSRSEMNVSTLELGDSALYLCASSFSGDRNEQYFGPGTRLTVT.

The gene calls are TRBV5-1 and TRBJ1-1, with D tentatively TRBD1 (5 bases). V was clipped by 0 bases and J by 4 bases, with 13 bases between them. CDR3 length: 15 amino acids. The germline gives CDR1 SGHRS, CDR2 YFSETQ. The CDR3 coding sequence is TGCGCCAGCAGCTTGGCCGGGGGTTTAGGCACTGAAGCTTTCTTT. Its translation is CASSLAGGLGTEAFF. Variable domain in full (rest from reference TRBV5-1 and TRBJ1-1): KAGVTQTPRYLIKTRGQQVTLSCSPISGHRSVSWYQQTPGQGLQFLFEYFSETQRNKGNFPGRFSGRQFSNSRSEMNVSTLELGDSALYLCASSLAGGLGTEAFFGQGTRLTVV.

This rearrangement joins TRBV11-2 to TRBJ2-5; a possible D gene is TRBD2 (5 bases). Germline V CDR1 and CDR2: SGHAT, FQNNGV. The V end lost 5 bases, the J end lost 3 bases, and 16 bases lay between the germline ends. This CDR3 is 15 amino acids long. This CDR3 reads CASSQWGDPEETQYF. DNA for the CDR3: TGTGCCAGCAGCCAATGGGGAGACCCCGAAGAGACCCAGTACTTC.

The chain recombines TRBV11-2 with TRBJ2-5; D tentatively reads TRBD1 or TRBD2 (6 bases each). CDR3 size: 14 residues. Germline CDR1 SGHAT, CDR2 FQNNGV. V lost 1 base, J lost 5 bases, and 11 bases lay in between. The CDR3 loop reads CASSLGGGRETQYF. In DNA, the CDR3 is TGTGCCAGCAGCTTAGGAGGGGGGCGTGAGACCCAGTACTTC.